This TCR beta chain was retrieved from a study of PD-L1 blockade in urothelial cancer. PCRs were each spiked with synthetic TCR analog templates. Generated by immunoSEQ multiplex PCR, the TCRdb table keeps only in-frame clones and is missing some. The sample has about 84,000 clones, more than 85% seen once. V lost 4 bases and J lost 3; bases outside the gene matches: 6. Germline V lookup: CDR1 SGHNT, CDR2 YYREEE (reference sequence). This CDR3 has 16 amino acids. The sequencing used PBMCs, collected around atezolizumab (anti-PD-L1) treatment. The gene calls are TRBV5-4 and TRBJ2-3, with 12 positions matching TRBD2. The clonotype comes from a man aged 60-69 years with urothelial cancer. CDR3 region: CASSPTSGGLTDTQYF. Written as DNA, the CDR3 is TGTGCCAGCAGCCCTACTAGCGGGGGGTTGACAGATACGCAGTATTTT.